This T cell receptor (beta chain) was sequenced during a study of blood T cell repertoires in COVID-19. Sequenced by immunoSEQ multiplex PCR; TCRdb stores in-frame clones only, minus some. Of 250,000 to 300,000 clones listed, 89% were seen once; the top ten hold 11%. The sequenced material came from peripheral blood. The receptor comes from a woman aged 25 to 45 with COVID-19, enrolled during active disease.

The CDR3 DNA sequence: TGTGCCAGTAGACGCCCAGGGACAGGGAACACTGAAGCTTTCTTT. Translating gives CASRRPGTGNTEAFF. V gene TRBV19 combines with J gene TRBJ1-1, with TRBD1 matching 8 bases. Germline V gene data show CDR1 as LNHDA and CDR2 as SQIVND (reference sequence). The CDR3 runs to 15 residues. V was clipped by 6 bases and J by 1 base; unmatched bases: 7.